This T cell receptor beta chain appears in the sequencing data of a study of patients and donors after allogeneic stem cell transplantation. This CDR3 region has 17 residues. The germline V gene encodes CDR1 MDHEN and CDR2 SYDVKM. The V and J ends lost 2 bases and 0 bases respectively, with 17 bases between them. Each CDR3 protein gets one entry after TCRdb re-called the RT-PCR reads with MiXCR. The table lists about 400,000 distinct CDR3 sequences, approximately 16% of them singletons, with less than 8% in the top ten. The rearrangement uses TRBV28 and TRBJ2-7, with D unclear. The sample comprised blood, either unsorted or a sorted T cell fraction (not recorded which). This sequence was found in a human donor who was either an allogeneic HSCT recipient or a stem cell or donor lymphocyte infusion donor (not recorded which). It is not recorded whose cells these are; they may come from a transplant donor. CDR3 nucleotide sequence: TGTGCCAGCAGTTTAAAGGCAGGCCCATCGAGCTCCTACGAGCAGTACTTC. Translating it yields CASSLKAGPSSSYEQYF.